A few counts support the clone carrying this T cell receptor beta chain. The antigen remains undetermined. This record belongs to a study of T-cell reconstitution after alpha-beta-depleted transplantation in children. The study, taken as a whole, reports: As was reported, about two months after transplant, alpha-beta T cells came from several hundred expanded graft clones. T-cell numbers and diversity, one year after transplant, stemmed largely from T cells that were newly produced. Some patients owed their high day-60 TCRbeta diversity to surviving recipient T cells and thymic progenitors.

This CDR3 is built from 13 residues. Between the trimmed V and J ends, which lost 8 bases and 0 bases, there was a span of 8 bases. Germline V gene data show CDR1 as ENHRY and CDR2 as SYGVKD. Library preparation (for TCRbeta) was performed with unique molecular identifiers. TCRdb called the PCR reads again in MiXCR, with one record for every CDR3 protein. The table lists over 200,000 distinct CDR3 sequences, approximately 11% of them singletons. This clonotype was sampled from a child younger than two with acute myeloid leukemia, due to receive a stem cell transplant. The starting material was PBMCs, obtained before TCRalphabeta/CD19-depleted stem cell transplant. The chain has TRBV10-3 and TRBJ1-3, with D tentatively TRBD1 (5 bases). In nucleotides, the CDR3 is TGTGCCATCGGGACTACCTCTGGAAACACCATATATTTT. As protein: CAIGTTSGNTIYF.